The present T cell receptor beta chain was sequenced within a study of CD8 T cells in Susac syndrome. Study at large: Sequencing included Susac syndrome patients, over 5 of them with active disease and roughly eight in remission.

Findings of the study overall: It was acknowledged in the study that the number of individuals who were included in its TCR sequencing and HLA analysis was relatively small.

Random hexamers were used to reverse transcribe 0.5 to 1 ug of RNA. TCRdb called the immunoSEQ multiplex PCR reads again in MiXCR, with one record for every CDR3 protein. Here the sample spans 80,000 or so distinct CDR3 sequences, about 92% being singletons. In regard to this clonotype: The antigen remains unidentified.

Trimming took 4 bases from V and 2 from J; bases not matched to a gene: 9. The germline V gene has CDR1 SGHRS and CDR2 YFSETQ. The length of the CDR3 is 16 residues. CD8+ and CD4+ T cells from blood underwent TCR beta sequencing, which was carried out in a high-throughput format. Susac syndrome patients met recently defined diagnostic criteria for definite or probable disease. This chain links TRBV5-1 with TRBJ2-1, with 7 bases that match TRBD1. The sequencing sample was made of CD4+ T cells from PBMCs. The sequence was collected from a human donor with Susac syndrome. In DNA, the CDR3 is TGCGCCAGCAGCATCGTGGGACAGACTACCTACAATGAGCAGTTCTTC. Translation gives CASSIVGQTTYNEQFF.